This TCR beta chain comes out of a study of blood T cell repertoires in COVID-19. Study-wide background: Samples taken during acute and convalescent COVID-19 were collected in the United States, Italy and Spain. In each case, the material was cDNA or gDNA derived from T cells, B-cell-depleted T cells, or PBMCs.

Original data processing: Amplification of reference gene primers was used by the study to estimate nucleated cell counts. The table came from immunoSEQ multiplex PCR; TCRdb's copy has only in-frame clones and leaves some out. That table furnishes V, J and clone size, whereas the DNA furnished D and trimming. The sample consists of under 300,000 clones, 85% to 90% of them appearing once. Ten or more counts support this clone. The CDR3 length is 13 residues. Germline V CDR1 and CDR2: MNHNY, SVGAGI (reference sequence). Trimming cost V 8 bases and J 7 bases, with 18 bases left between them. The clonotype comes from a man aged 55 to 70 with acute or convalescent COVID-19. The chain has TRBV6-6 and TRBJ2-7, with a possible D match to TRBD2 (7 bases). Sequencing was done on a sample of peripheral blood. Written as DNA, the CDR3 is TGTGCCAGCGACCCCGGCGGGGGCCGGGAGCAGTACTTC. Translating gives CASDPGGGREQYF.